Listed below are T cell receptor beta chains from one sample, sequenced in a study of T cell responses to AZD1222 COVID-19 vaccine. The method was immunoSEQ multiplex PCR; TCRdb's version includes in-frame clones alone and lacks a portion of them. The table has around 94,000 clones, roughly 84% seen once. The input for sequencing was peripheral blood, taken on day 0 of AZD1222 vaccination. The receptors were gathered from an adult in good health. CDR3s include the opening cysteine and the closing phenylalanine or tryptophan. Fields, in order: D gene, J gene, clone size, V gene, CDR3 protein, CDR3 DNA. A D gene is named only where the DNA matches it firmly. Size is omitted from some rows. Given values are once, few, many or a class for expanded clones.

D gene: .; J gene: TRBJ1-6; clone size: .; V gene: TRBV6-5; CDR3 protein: CASSYGGDSPLHF; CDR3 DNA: TGTGCCAGCAGTTACGGCGGGGACTCACCCCTCCACTTT
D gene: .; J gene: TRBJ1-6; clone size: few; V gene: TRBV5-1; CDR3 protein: CASSSTPRDNSPLHF; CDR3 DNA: TGCGCCAGCAGCTCGACCCCGCGGGATAATTCACCCCTCCACTTT
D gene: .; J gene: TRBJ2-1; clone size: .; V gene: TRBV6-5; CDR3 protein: CASSTRRGAYNEQFF; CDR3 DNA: TGTGCCAGCAGCACCCGCCGGGGCGCCTACAATGAGCAGTTCTTC
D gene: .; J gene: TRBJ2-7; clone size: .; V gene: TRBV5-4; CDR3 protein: CASSLEPLYEQYF; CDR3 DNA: TGTGCCAGCAGCTTGGAACCGCTCTACGAGCAGTACTTC
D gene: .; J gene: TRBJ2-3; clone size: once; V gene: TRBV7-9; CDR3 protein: CASSLLGSTDTQYF; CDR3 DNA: TGTGCCAGCAGCCTACTGGGGAGCACAGATACGCAGTATTTT
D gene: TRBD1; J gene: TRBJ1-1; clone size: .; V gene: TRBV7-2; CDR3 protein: CASSPRGGDTEAFF; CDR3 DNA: TGTGCCAGCAGCCCCAGGGGGGGGGACACTGAAGCTTTCTTT
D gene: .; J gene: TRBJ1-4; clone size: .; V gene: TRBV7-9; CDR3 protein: CASSQGWDEKLFF; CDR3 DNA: TGTGCCAGCAGCCAGGGGTGGGACGAAAAACTGTTTTTT
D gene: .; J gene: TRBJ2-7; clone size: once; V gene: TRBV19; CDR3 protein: CGAPGDYEQYF; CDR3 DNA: TGTGGGGCCCCAGGGGACTACGAGCAGTACTTC
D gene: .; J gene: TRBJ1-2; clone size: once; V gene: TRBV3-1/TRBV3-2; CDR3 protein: CASSQDGYNYGYTF; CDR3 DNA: TGTGCCAGCAGCCAAGATGGGTATAACTATGGCTACACCTTC
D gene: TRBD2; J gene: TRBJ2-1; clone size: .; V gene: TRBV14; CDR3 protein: CASSPLAGVHNEQFF; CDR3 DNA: TGTGCCAGCAGCCCACTAGCGGGGGTCCACAATGAGCAGTTCTTC
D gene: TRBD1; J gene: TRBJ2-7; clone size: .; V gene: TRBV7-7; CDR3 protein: CASSPGQGFYEQYF; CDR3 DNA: TGTGCCAGCAGCCCGGGACAGGGTTTCTACGAGCAGTACTTC
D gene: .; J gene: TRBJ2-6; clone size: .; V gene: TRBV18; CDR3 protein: CASSPMGPGTGANVLTF; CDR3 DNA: TGTGCCAGCTCACCAATGGGACCAGGGACTGGGGCCAACGTCCTGACTTTC
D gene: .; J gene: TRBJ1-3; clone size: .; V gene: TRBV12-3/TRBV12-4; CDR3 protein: CASSPVGRGTIYF; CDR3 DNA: TGTGCCAGCAGCCCCGTAGGCCGCGGTACCATATATTTT
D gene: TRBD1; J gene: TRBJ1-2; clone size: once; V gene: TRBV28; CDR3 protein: CASHARTGTINYGYTF; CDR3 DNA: TGTGCCAGTCACGCCCGGACAGGGACAATAAACTATGGCTACACCTTC
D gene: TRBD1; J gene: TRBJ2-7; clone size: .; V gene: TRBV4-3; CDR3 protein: CASSQERQGIYEQYF; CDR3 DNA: TGCGCCAGCAGCCAAGAGCGACAGGGAATCTACGAGCAGTACTTC
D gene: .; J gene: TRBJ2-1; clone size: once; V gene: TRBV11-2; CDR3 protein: CASRWTLLVDEQFF; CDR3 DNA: TGTGCCAGCAGGTGGACACTCCTTGTGGATGAGCAGTTCTTC
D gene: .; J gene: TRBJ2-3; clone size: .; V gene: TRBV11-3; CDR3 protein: CASSLGVADTQYF; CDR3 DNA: TGTGCCAGCAGCTTAGGCGTCGCAGATACGCAGTATTTT
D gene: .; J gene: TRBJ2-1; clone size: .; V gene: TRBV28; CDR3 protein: CASRRDPGTLSYNEQFF; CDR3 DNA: TGTGCCAGCAGACGCGATCCAGGGACACTCTCCTACAATGAGCAGTTCTTC
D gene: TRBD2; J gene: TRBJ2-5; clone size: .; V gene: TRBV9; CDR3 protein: CASSPSGGRQETQYF; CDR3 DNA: TGTGCCAGCAGTCCTAGCGGGGGCCGACAAGAGACCCAGTACTTC
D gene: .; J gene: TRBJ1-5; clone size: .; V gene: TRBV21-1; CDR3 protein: CASSKGGRAHQPQHF; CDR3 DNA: TGTGCCAGCAGCAAAGGGGGGAGGGCACACCAGCCCCAGCATTTT
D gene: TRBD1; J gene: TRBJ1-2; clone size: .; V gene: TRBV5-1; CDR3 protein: CASSSTTGKGYTF; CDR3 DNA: TGCGCCAGCAGCTCAACGACAGGGAAAGGCTACACCTTC
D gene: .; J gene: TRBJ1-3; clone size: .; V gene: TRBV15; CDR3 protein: CATSRDLQPTGNTIYF; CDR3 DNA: TGTGCCACCAGCAGAGATTTGCAGCCTACTGGAAACACCATATATTTT
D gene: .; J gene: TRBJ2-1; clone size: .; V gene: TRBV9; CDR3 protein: CASSVGGSGNEQFF; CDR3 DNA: TGTGCCAGCAGCGTAGGAGGCTCCGGCAATGAGCAGTTCTTC
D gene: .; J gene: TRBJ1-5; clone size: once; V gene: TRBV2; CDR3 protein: CASNERHNQPQHF; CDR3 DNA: TGTGCCAGCAACGAACGTCACAATCAGCCCCAGCATTTT